The clone carrying this T cell receptor beta chain was detected many times. Its target is not known. In the source study's methods: A typical sample had roughly 96,000 TCRs, with about 23,224 to 690,600 overall. TCRdb reanalysed the RACE reads using MiXCR and keeps one entry per CDR3 protein. V and J calls and clone size were set by TCRdb, not the authors. The sample contains about 90,000 distinct CDR3 sequences, about 11% of which appear only once. This sample was taken from a study of human T cells and chemical hapten exposure. The study's findings and limits: TCRs at high frequency, those above 1 in 1000, did not change with DPC sensitization.

The sample's time point: patch test 1, 2 weeks after DPC sensitization. Stated treatment: therapeutic diphenylcyclopropenone sensitization with weekly scalp DPC. Patients had alopecia, were aged 18 to 70, and were not pregnant. Sequencing used whole blood, obtained in connection with sensitization to the hapten diphenylcyclopropenone (DPC). The sequence was obtained from a man in his forties with alopecia areata. Some clones in this sample may be carry-over from other donors' samples.

CDR3 in DNA: TGTGCCAGCAGTTTATCCGGGACAGCAAACTATGGCTACACCTTC. Translated, it gives CASSLSGTANYGYTF. This chain uses TRBV27 with TRBJ1-2, with 7 bases identical to TRBD1. This CDR3 contains 15 residues. The germline V gene has CDR1 MNHEY and CDR2 SMNVEV (reference sequence). V lost 0 bases, J lost 2 bases, and 3 bases stayed unmatched.